These 31 T cell receptor beta chains share one sample of origin, sequenced in a study of pediatric ulcerative colitis. One to two pinch biopsies were taken from the rectum during colonoscopy. TCRdb's copy holds only in-frame clones and misses some; the assay was immunoSEQ multiplex PCR. In the table there are approximately 40,000 clones, less than 80% of which are singletons. Sequenced input: gut tissue. Receptor source: a boy aged 5-17 years with moderate ulcerative colitis.

The genes are TRBV23-1 and TRBJ2-5, with D unresolved. TRBV23-1 is sorted into the ORF group, with uncertain function. This CDR3 has 13 residues. Trimming pared 0 bases from V and 5 bases from J, leaving 7 bases between. As DNA, the CDR3 is TGCGCCAGCAGTCAATCGGGCCCGGAGACCCAGTACTTC. Its protein is CASSQSGPETQYF.

CDR3 sequence: CASSLAKETQYF. In DNA, the CDR3 is TGTGCCAGCAGTCTCGCCAAAGAGACCCAGTACTTC. V usage is TRBV6-1 and J usage is TRBJ2-5; D is unclear. This CDR3 is built from 12 residues. V lost 5 bases and J 3 bases, leaving 7 bases between the germline ends. Germline assignment: CDR1 MNHNS and CDR2 SASEGT.

This chain uses TRBV30 with TRBJ1-1, with D possibly matching TRBD1 (5 bases). CDR3 size: 12 residues. Germline V gene data show CDR1 as GTSNPN and CDR2 as SVGIG (reference sequence). Trimming cost V 3 bases and J 4 bases, with 9 bases left between them. The chain's CDR3 is CAWRGRGTEAFF. The CDR3 nucleotides read TGTGCCTGGAGGGGAAGGGGCACTGAAGCTTTCTTT.

The gene calls are TRBV2 and TRBJ2-5; 7 bases are shared with TRBD2. The CDR3 totals 14 residues. Germline V gene lookup returns CDR1 SNHLY and CDR2 FYNNEI. The junction had 7 bases not matched to a gene; V was cut back by 4 bases and J by 5 bases. CDR3 in amino acids: CASSGGGSRETQYF. The CDR3 bases are TGTGCCAGCAGTGGGGGCGGGAGCAGGGAGACCCAGTACTTC.

The chain couples TRBV11-3 to TRBJ2-7; TRBD1 agrees at 12 bases. The trim removed 4 bases at V and 2 bases at J, leaving 6 bases unmatched. The CDR3 consists of 16 residues. Germline-derived CDR1 and CDR2 are SGHNT and YENEEA. The CDR3 DNA reads as TGTGCCAGCAGCTCCGGGACAGGGGGCTTAACCTACGAGCAGTACTTC. Protein: CASSSGTGGLTYEQYF.

This clone was observed a handful of times. The chain is built from TRBV4-2 and TRBJ2-7, with a weak D call TRBD1 (6 bases). V was clipped by 0 bases and J by 3 bases, with 18 bases between them. The CDR3 sequence is 17 residues long. CDR1 and CDR2 (germline): LGHNA, YNFKEQ. As DNA, the CDR3 is TGTGCCAGCAGCCAAGATCCGCTGGGGGCTATTGACTACGAGCAGTACTTC. Amino acids: CASSQDPLGAIDYEQYF.

V gene TRBV5-1 combines with J gene TRBJ2-3; 15 positions match TRBD2. The germline V gene encodes CDR1 SGHRS and CDR2 YFSETQ. The CDR3 loop spans 20 amino acids. J gave up 1 base and V 1 base, and 10 bases lay outside the gene matches. Here the CDR3 DNA reads TGCGCCAGCAGCTTGCGAGGGACTAGCGGGAGGTGGTTAGGCACAGATACGCAGTATTTT. Amino acids: CASSLRGTSGRWLGTDTQYF.

This chain uses TRBV10-3 with TRBJ2-1; D not certain. From germline, CDR1 is ENHRY and CDR2 SYGVKD. Deletions cut 4 bases from V and 1 base from J, with 17 bases between. The CDR3 is made up of 17 amino acids. CDR3 DNA sequence: TGTGCCATCAGTGCCCAATACCGGAACGGATCCTACAATGAGCAGTTCTTC. It codes for CAISAQYRNGSYNEQFF.

In DNA, the CDR3 is TGCGCCAGCAGCCAAGGGGACAGGGGGGCGGCAGATACGCAGTATTTT. This codes for CASSQGDRGAADTQYF. J is TRBJ2-3 and V is TRBV4-1, with 11 bases that match TRBD1. Germline lookup yields CDR1 MGHRA and CDR2 YSYEKL. The CDR3 has 16 amino acids. Trimming cost V 1 base and J 4 bases; bases outside gene matches: 4.

V usage is TRBV6-1 and J usage is TRBJ2-7; possibly TRBD2 for D (6 bases). This CDR3 contains 14 residues. Trimming stripped 6 bases from V and 3 bases from J, with 15 bases between. Germline V gene data show CDR1 as MNHNS and CDR2 as SASEGT. CDR3: CASRGRQAYYEQYF. The CDR3 DNA follows: TGTGCCAGCAGGGGGAGGCAGGCTTACTACGAGCAGTACTTC.

V and J are TRBV5-4 and TRBJ2-1; D not resolved. Germline V lookup: CDR1 SGHNT, CDR2 YYREEE (reference sequence). The CDR3 covers 14 residues. V shed 0 bases and J shed 8 bases, with 12 bases lying between them. The CDR3 DNA reads TGTGCCAGCAGCTTGGACTTACCCCCCCATGAGCAGTTCTTC. This sequence encodes CASSLDLPPHEQFF.

The rearrangement joins TRBV2 to TRBJ2-5, with D uncertain. The V gene lost 9 bases and the J gene lost 4 bases, with 18 bases spanning the gap. This CDR3 comprises 14 residues. Germline lookup yields CDR1 SNHLY and CDR2 FYNNEI. The CDR3 nucleotides read TGTGCCAGTAAAAGTACGGGTAAGGTAGAGACCCAGTACTTC. Amino acids: CASKSTGKVETQYF.

V gene TRBV6-5 combines with J gene TRBJ2-1; TRBD1 matches at 9 bases. CDR3 length: 15 residues. V lost 0 bases to trimming and J lost 8 bases; unmatched junction nucleotides: 5. Germline values: CDR1 MNHEY, CDR2 SVGAGI. The CDR3 DNA reads as TGTGCCAGCAGTTACTCGACGACAGGGGGGCATGAGCAGTTCTTC. Protein product: CASSYSTTGGHEQFF.

This chain uses TRBV2 with TRBJ1-2; D is undetermined. Trimming took 6 bases from V and 2 from J, leaving 13 bases between them. CDR1 is SNHLY and CDR2 is FYNNEI in the germline V gene. This CDR3 has 14 residues. CDR3 sequence (DNA): TGTGCCAGCAGAGCCACGACACTAAACTATGGCTACACCTTC. It yields the protein CASRATTLNYGYTF.

This chain uses TRBV5-1 with TRBJ2-5; weak D call: TRBD2 (5 bases). The CDR3 runs 14 residues. CDR1 SGHRS and CDR2 YFSETQ come from the germline V gene. V gave up 0 bases and J gave up 5 bases, with 11 bases separating them. CDR3 nucleotide sequence: TGCGCCAGCAGCTTGGGGTGGCGAGGGGAGACCCAGTACTTC. Translated, it gives CASSLGWRGETQYF.

This clone occurred a few times. The chain has TRBV18 and TRBJ2-3; D is possibly TRBD2 (6 bases). CDR3 length: 14 amino acids. CDR1 and CDR2 from the germline V gene are KGHSH and LQKENI. With 6 bases removed from V and 6 bases from J, the gap between germline ends came to 16 bases. Here the CDR3 reads CASSIGLLGDTQYF. The CDR3 DNA sequence: TGTGCCAGCTCGATCGGACTACTGGGGGATACGCAGTATTTT.

The J gene is TRBJ1-3, the V gene TRBV9; 8 bases match TRBD1. Germline V gene sequence: CDR1 SGDLS, CDR2 YYNGEE. V shed 0 bases, J shed 0 bases, and the junction held 8 bases outside the gene matches. This CDR3 contains 18 residues. For the CDR3, the DNA is TGTGCCAGCAGCGTAGCCTCGGGACAGGTGTACTCTGGAAACACCATATATTTT. This translates into CASSVASGQVYSGNTIYF.

The J gene is TRBJ1-5, the V gene TRBV5-1, with D maybe TRBD1 (6 bases). In germline, CDR1 is SGHRS, CDR2 YFSETQ. V was trimmed by 0 bases and J by 7 bases, leaving 11 bases between them. CDR3 length: 14 residues. The CDR3 DNA is TGCGCCAGCAGCTTGGCACAGGGAGAGCAGCCCCAGCATTTT. Protein product: CASSLAQGEQPQHF.

V is TRBV2 and J is TRBJ1-1; TRBD1 is a possible D gene (5 bases). With 7 bases removed from V and 7 bases from J, the gap between germline ends came to 13 bases. Germline V gene data show CDR1 as SNHLY and CDR2 as FYNNEI. This CDR3 region has 12 residues. CDR3 DNA sequence: TGTGCCAGCATGAAGGACACAATTGAAGCTTTCTTT. Its protein product is CASMKDTIEAFF.

V usage is TRBV5-1 and J usage is TRBJ2-7; TRBD1 matches at 7 bases. The CDR3 is made up of 14 amino acids. CDR1 is SGHRS, CDR2 YFSETQ, per germline. Trimming at V came to 2 bases and at J to 3 bases, leaving 5 bases not matched to a gene. CDR3 protein: CASSLTGEIYEQYF. CDR3 coding DNA: TGCGCCAGCAGCTTAACAGGGGAAATCTACGAGCAGTACTTC.

This rearrangement joins TRBV7-2 to TRBJ2-7; 8 nucleotides align to TRBD2. Trimming removed 5 bases from V and 0 bases from J; junction bases left unmatched: 6. CDR3 length: 15 amino acids. Per the germline V gene, CDR1 is SGHTA and CDR2 is FQGNSA. The CDR3 DNA reads as TGTGCCAGCAGCCACGCGGGGGGCCTCTCCTACGAGCAGTACTTC. The encoded protein is CASSHAGGLSYEQYF.

The rearrangement links TRBV18 to TRBJ2-7, with 9 positions matching TRBD1. The germline gives CDR1 KGHSH, CDR2 LQKENI. V shed 2 bases, J shed 4 bases, and the junction held 9 bases outside the gene matches. This CDR3 is built from 16 residues. CDR3: CASSPSLDRGGYEQYF. CDR3 sequence (DNA): TGTGCCAGCTCACCAAGCTTGGACAGGGGAGGATACGAGCAGTACTTC.

The rearrangement uses TRBV2 and TRBJ2-5, with 7 bases matching TRBD2. Germline-derived CDR1 and CDR2 are SNHLY and FYNNEI. The CDR3 loop spans 11 amino acids. J gave up 13 bases and V 5 bases, and 7 bases lay outside the gene matches. The CDR3 spells CASSTLAVLYF. CDR3 nucleotide sequence: TGTGCCAGCAGTACTCTAGCGGTCTTGTACTTC.

The chain is built from TRBV18 and TRBJ2-7; TRBD1 aligns across 8 bases. With V trimmed by 3 bases and J by 5 bases, 6 bases remained unmatched. This CDR3 contains 14 residues. The germline V gene encodes CDR1 KGHSH and CDR2 LQKENI. In nucleotides, the CDR3 is TGTGCCAGCTCACCCGTGGACAGGGCCCACGAGCAGTACTTC. Amino acid sequence: CASSPVDRAHEQYF.

The rearrangement links TRBV6-5 to TRBJ1-5, with D maybe TRBD1 (6 bases). V was shortened by 7 bases and J by 1 base, with 11 bases between the two germline ends. The CDR3 loop spans 14 amino acids. Germline V gene lookup returns CDR1 MNHEY and CDR2 SVGAGI. The CDR3 loop reads CASMRGGSNQPQHF. CDR3 nucleotide sequence: TGTGCCAGCATGAGAGGGGGGAGCAATCAGCCCCAGCATTTT.

This rearrangement joins TRBV5-4 to TRBJ2-3; no reliable D call. The CDR3 runs to 11 residues. V shed 2 bases and J shed 2 bases, with 0 bases lying between them. Germline loops: CDR1 SGHNT, CDR2 YYREEE (reference sequence). Here the CDR3 reads CASSFTDTQYF. The DNA of the CDR3 is TGTGCCAGCAGCTTCACAGATACGCAGTATTTT.

The table lists this clone with a few counts. V gene TRBV6-1 combines with J gene TRBJ1-4; D uncertain. Germline values: CDR1 MNHNS, CDR2 SASEGT. V lost 6 bases to trimming and J lost 2 bases, with 10 bases between them. The CDR3 runs 14 residues. The DNA of the CDR3 is TGTGCCAGCAGCCTAAGCGCGACTAATGAAAAACTGTTTTTT. Translating gives CASSLSATNEKLFF.

This chain connects TRBV18 to TRBJ1-1; D is uncertain. The V and J ends lost 4 bases and 7 bases respectively, with 13 bases between them. The germline V gene has CDR1 KGHSH and CDR2 LQKENI. The CDR3 consists of 13 residues. The CDR3 region has the DNA TGTGCCAGCTCACGCGCAGGCGCTTATGAAGCTTTCTTT. Protein: CASSRAGAYEAFF.

The rearrangement joins TRBV7-2 to TRBJ2-7, with D maybe TRBD1 (5 bases). Germline loops: CDR1 SGHTA, CDR2 FQGNSA. Trimming pared 5 bases from V and 0 bases from J, leaving 20 bases between. CDR3 size: 17 residues. CDR3 amino acids: CASSEEGWGRSSYEQYF. Here the CDR3 DNA reads TGTGCCAGCAGCGAAGAAGGGTGGGGCAGAAGCTCCTACGAGCAGTACTTC.

This chain joins TRBV7-9 and TRBJ2-5, with unresolved D. This CDR3 region has 16 residues. Germline V lookup: CDR1 SEHNR, CDR2 FQNEAQ (reference sequence). Between the trimmed V and J ends, which lost 7 bases and 5 bases, there was a span of 23 bases. The CDR3 spells CASTGSGGTPQETQYF. The CDR3 region has the DNA TGTGCCAGCACCGGCTCTGGCGGAACGCCCCAGGAGACCCAGTACTTC. Full variable domain (missing parts from reference TRBV7-9 and TRBJ2-5): DTGVSQNPRHKITKRGQNVTFRCDPISEHNRLYWYRQTLGQGPEFLTYFQNEAQLEKSRLLSDRFSAERPKGSFSTLEIQRTEQGDSAMYLCASTGSGGTPQETQYFGPGTRLLVL.

This chain links TRBV5-1 with TRBJ2-3, with 9 nucleotides matching TRBD2. The germline gives CDR1 SGHRS, CDR2 YFSETQ. V was clipped by 4 bases and J by 1 base; unmatched bases: 4. CDR3 size: 15 residues. The CDR3 reads CASSPQRGGTDTQYF. For the CDR3, the DNA is TGCGCCAGCAGCCCCCAGCGGGGGGGCACAGATACGCAGTATTTT.